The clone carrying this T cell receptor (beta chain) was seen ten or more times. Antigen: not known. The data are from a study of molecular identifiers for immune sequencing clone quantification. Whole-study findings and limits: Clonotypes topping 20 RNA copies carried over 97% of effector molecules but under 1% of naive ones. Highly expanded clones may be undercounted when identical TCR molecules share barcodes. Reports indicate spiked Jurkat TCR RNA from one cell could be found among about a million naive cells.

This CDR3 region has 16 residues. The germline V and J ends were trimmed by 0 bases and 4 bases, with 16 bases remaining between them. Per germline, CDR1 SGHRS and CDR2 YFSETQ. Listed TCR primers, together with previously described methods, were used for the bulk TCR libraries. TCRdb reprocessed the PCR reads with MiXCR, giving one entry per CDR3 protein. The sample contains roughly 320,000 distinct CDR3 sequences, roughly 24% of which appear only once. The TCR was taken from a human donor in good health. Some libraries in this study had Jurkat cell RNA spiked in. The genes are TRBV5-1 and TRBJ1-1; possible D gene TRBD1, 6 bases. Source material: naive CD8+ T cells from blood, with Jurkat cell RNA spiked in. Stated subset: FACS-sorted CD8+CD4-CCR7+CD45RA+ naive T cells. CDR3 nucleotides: TGCGCCAGCAGCTTGGGTACGGGGGCTTTGGGCACTGAAGCTTTCTTT. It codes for CASSLGTGALGTEAFF.